There are a few counts of the clone carrying this T cell receptor beta chain. Its specificity is not known. This record comes from a study of immune heterogeneity within non-small cell lung tumors. Study-level findings and limits: Identical dominant CDR3 beta clonotypes recurred among a patient's tumor sites, alongside site-unique high-frequency clones.

TCR beta CDR3 was amplified by multiplex PCR, first round around 9 cycles, 32 V and 13 J primers. TCRdb recomputed calls from the multiplex PCR reads with MiXCR, one row per CDR3 protein. The top ten clones hold 8.5% to 12% of a sample with approximately 3,100 distinct CDR3 sequences, 25% to 35% of them seen once. Each sample used 600 to 750 ng of genomic DNA from bulk tumor tissue. Biopsy collection occurred during surgery, with several far-apart biopsies per primary tumor. Before undergoing curative surgery, patients had newly diagnosed non-small cell lung cancer that was untreated. Germline V gene lookup returns CDR1 SGHTA and CDR2 FQGTGA. This CDR3 spans 14 amino acids. J gave up 4 bases and V 9 bases, and 8 bases lay outside the gene matches.

Specimen: lung tumor tissue. The clonotype comes from a man aged 60 to 69 with non-small cell lung cancer. This sequence joins TRBV7-3 and TRBJ2-1; 8 nucleotides match TRBD2. CDR3 DNA sequence: TGTGCCAGTGGGCCGGGAGGGGATTACAATGAGCAGTTCTTC. It specifies CASGPGGDYNEQFF.